This T cell receptor (beta chain) derives from a study of T cells after yellow fever vaccination. One entry per CDR3 protein, called by TCRdb with MiXCR from the 5' RACE reads. The sample lists 150,000 to 200,000 distinct CDR3 sequences, 11% occurring once. The TCR was taken from a young man who received the YFV17D yellow fever vaccine. The input for sequencing was CD8+ T cells sorted from PBMCs, taken 15 days after the yellow fever booster vaccination.

The CDR3 DNA reads TGTGCCAGTAGTAGCTCGATCCAAGAGACCCAGTACTTC. Translated, it gives CASSSSIQETQYF. The chain couples TRBV19 to TRBJ2-5; D uncertain. This CDR3 is 13 amino acids long. Germline CDR1 and CDR2: LNHDA and SQIVND (reference sequence). V was clipped by 4 bases and J by 1 base, with 7 bases between them.